Described below is a single T cell receptor beta chain sequence and its context. What antigen it recognizes has not been identified. No much larger clonotype is one base removed from it; base qualities were not supplied. The library was obtained by 5' RACE. The sequencer was an Illumina HiSeq 2500. The second PCR ran for about 6 to 12 cycles and used a J-beta primer mix along with a sample-barcoded 5' primer. A unique molecular identifier was introduced onto each TCR beta cDNA molecule by a template-switch 5' adaptor carrying 12 random nucleotides. Each sample yielded at least 2.5 million CDR3-containing paired-end reads. First-strand cDNA synthesis was performed from all RNA using the Mint cDNA synthesis kit, with priming by a TRBC-specific oligonucleotide. Following uracil-DNA glycosylase treatment, a first 18-cycle PCR with universal primers M1SS and BC2_uni_R was performed on all cDNA. As for the authors' bioinformatics: Each sample was normalized by randomly selecting 1 million high-quality reads, each carrying a distinct molecular identifier. Reads sharing molecular identifiers were discarded rather than binned into consensus sequences. MiTCR, with a Q25 quality threshold and the strictest error-elimination algorithm, was used for CDR3 identification, clonotype clustering and error correction. A nonparametric unseen species model using Euler transformation provided a lower-bound estimate of total TCR beta diversity. The public reads were run again by TCRdb, first through fastp at Q25 and then through MiXCR, and only productive beta chains were kept. Every distinct CDR3 protein forms one entry, paired with its most common genes and DNA. What appears here as the V and J calls and clone size reflects TCRdb's work, not the paper's. The sample table lists about 730,000 distinct CDR3 sequences, approximately 43% of them with a count of one. The top ten clonotypes cover 20% to 25% of the sample.

The data were obtained in a study of blood T cells in healthy people across ages (dated by TCRdb to about 2015). For the study in its entirety: In model experiments, roughly one uniquely barcoded TCR beta cDNA molecule per two T cells was captured by template switching. The study measured age-related changes in TCR beta repertoire diversity using deep sequencing normalized with unique cDNA molecular identifiers. The donors were split into four age groups: young (average around 15 years), middle-aged (around 40), aged (more than 60) and long-lived (over 75). To avoid experimental bias, donors of different ages were randomly spread across the sequencing lanes. For two donors (one aged 18 to 29 and one aged 80 or older), the study analyzed two additional independent replicas of 1 million unique cDNA reads from the same blood draw. Study-level results and caveats: The CMV infection status of donors was not known, potentially confounding age-related changes in expanded clonotypes. A strong correlation was found between observed TCR beta diversity and the percentage of naive T cells measured by flow cytometry. Compared with the aged group, more naive CD4+ T cells, fewer expanded clones and increased TCR diversity were shown by the long-lived group, suggesting age selection. Bulk unsorted PBMC profiling prevented conclusive comparison of naive and antigen-experienced compartments. Observed TCR beta diversity per million T cells fell roughly linearly with age, and a significant reduction was already apparent by age around 40. Estimates of total diversity based on one million sequenced T cells were regarded as lower bounds and as underestimates.

Systemically healthy Caucasian individuals from Russia, over 30 in total and aged about 6 to 100 years, were included as donors. Approximately 9.7 milliliters of peripheral blood were drawn from each donor into EDTA-treated Vacutainer tubes. Ficoll-Paque density-gradient centrifugation was used to isolate PBMCs, with at least 6.5 million obtained per sample. Trizol reagent was used to extract total RNA from PBMCs, with at least 5 micrograms per sample. For every donor, flow cytometry on a PBMC aliquot measured the percentage of naive CD45RAhigh/CD27high T cells. V and J are truncated by 4 bases and 7 bases respectively, leaving an intervening sequence of 16 bases. From cysteine to phenylalanine, the CDR3 is 14 amino acids long. The kept DNA is CDR3 alone, 42 bases in frame from the first base. The germline V gene encodes CDR1 LGHDT and CDR2 YNNKEL (reference sequence).

The sequence links TRBV3-1 to TRBJ1-1; the D gene is unclear. The sequenced material came from blood. This receptor was obtained from a woman aged 60-75 years in good health. The DNA is TGTGCCAGCAGCCCGCCCCCGGTTAATGTTGAAGCTTTCTTT. This encodes CASSPPPVNVEAFF.